The 23 T cell receptor beta chains given below trace back to one sample, sequenced in a study of blood T cell repertoires in COVID-19. Clones were sequenced by immunoSEQ multiplex PCR, and TCRdb holds only the in-frame ones, with some missing. Counted here are around 100,000 clones, roughly 88% occurring once; the ten biggest clones make up 8.4%. Sequencing input: peripheral blood. These receptors were obtained from a woman in her 70s who had recovered from COVID-19.

This clone appeared a single time. The rearrangement joins TRBV6-5 to TRBJ2-3, with TRBD2 matching 12 bases. The CDR3 runs 16 residues. V lost 2 bases to trimming and J lost 5 bases; unmatched junction nucleotides: 5. The germline V gene encodes CDR1 MNHEY and CDR2 SVGAGI. CDR3 protein: CASSYALAGGQDTQYF. In nucleotides, the CDR3 is TGTGCCAGCAGTTACGCCCTAGCGGGAGGGCAAGATACGCAGTATTTT.

The chain uses TRBV24-1 and TRBJ1-3; weak D call: TRBD1 (5 bases). With 9 bases removed from V and 0 bases from J, the gap between germline ends came to 11 bases. Germline lookup yields CDR1 KGHDR and CDR2 SFDVKD. The CDR3 contains 14 residues. CDR3 sequence (DNA): TGTGCCACCCAAGACAGCCGCTCTGGAAACACCATATATTTT. It yields the protein CATQDSRSGNTIYF.

The V and J genes are TRBV28 and TRBJ2-7; D is perhaps TRBD2 (5 bases). From germline, CDR1 is MDHEN and CDR2 SYDVKM. The length of the CDR3 is 17 residues. Trimming pared 1 base from V and 4 bases from J, leaving 20 bases between. DNA of the CDR3: TGTGCCAGCAGTTTATCATTCCTAGCAGATGGGGAGTACGAGCAGTACTTC. Protein product: CASSLSFLADGEYEQYF.

This clone was detected once. This chain links TRBV6-1 with TRBJ1-2; 9 bases match TRBD1. Germline CDR1 and CDR2: MNHNS and SASEGT. V lost 2 bases and J lost 4; bases outside the gene matches: 5. The CDR3 consists of 15 residues. CDR3 coding DNA: TGTGCCAGCAGTGAAAGGACAGGGGCCCTCTATGGCTACACCTTC. The encoded protein is CASSERTGALYGYTF.

This clone was seen only once. The V and J genes are TRBV7-2 and TRBJ2-1; TRBD2 might be the D (5 bases). CDR3 length: 15 amino acids. V lost 5 bases and J lost 6, with 17 bases in between. CDR1 SGHTA and CDR2 FQGNSA come from the germline V gene. CDR3 DNA: TGTGCCAGCAGCCGCCTCGGGGTTAGACCCAATGAGCAGTTCTTC. It codes for CASSRLGVRPNEQFF.

The J gene is TRBJ1-1, the V gene TRBV5-1; 10 bases are a match to TRBD1. The CDR3 runs to 15 residues. Germline trimming cut 0 bases from V and 4 bases from J; bases unmatched to any gene: 3. The V gene's germline CDR1 is SGHRS and CDR2 YFSETQ. The DNA of the CDR3 is TGCGCCAGCAGCTTGGGACAGGGGGCTAGCACTGAAGCTTTCTTT. Protein sequence: CASSLGQGASTEAFF.

This chain links TRBV6-6 with TRBJ1-2, with 7 bases lining up with TRBD1. The CDR3 runs 15 residues. J lost 0 bases, V lost 6 bases, and 7 bases had no gene match. Looked up from germline, CDR1 is MNHNY and CDR2 is SVGAGI (reference sequence). The CDR3: CASRQEGGSNYGYTF. As DNA, the CDR3 is TGTGCCAGCAGACAAGAAGGGGGCTCTAACTATGGCTACACCTTC.

CDR3 DNA: TGTGCCAGCAGTTTCGGCAGGGGCGCTGTGCAGTACTTC. Translating gives CASSFGRGAVQYF. This chain links TRBV28 with TRBJ2-7; possible D gene TRBD1, 6 bases. This CDR3 spans 13 amino acids. V was pared by 3 bases and J by 9 bases, with 15 bases between. Germline CDR1 is MDHEN and CDR2 is SYDVKM.

This clone came up a few times. The V call is TRBV24-1, the J call TRBJ1-2, with no clear D. Germline assignment: CDR1 KGHDR and CDR2 SFDVKD. The CDR3 has 14 amino acids. V was cut by 0 bases and J by 8 bases, with 12 bases left in between. The CDR3 is CATSDLWGEGGYTF. In nucleotides, the CDR3 is TGTGCCACCAGTGATTTGTGGGGAGAGGGCGGCTACACCTTC.

The chain employs TRBV5-1 and TRBJ1-1; tentatively, D is TRBD1 (6 bases). V lost 4 bases and J lost 0, with 13 bases in between. The V gene's germline CDR1 is SGHRS and CDR2 YFSETQ. The CDR3 has 15 amino acids. The CDR3 region is CASSPTNRVNTEAFF. As DNA, the CDR3 is TGCGCCAGCAGCCCGACAAACAGGGTGAACACTGAAGCTTTCTTT.

The V gene is TRBV19, the J gene TRBJ1-1, with D maybe TRBD1 (5 bases). Per the germline V gene, CDR1 is LNHDA and CDR2 is SQIVND (reference sequence). V was cut by 10 bases and J by 2 bases, with 14 bases left in between. This CDR3 has 13 residues. The CDR3 nucleotides are TGTGCCACTGAAGGACACTTTAACACTGAAGCTTTCTTT. Its translation: CATEGHFNTEAFF.

The chain couples TRBV30 to TRBJ1-4; TRBD1 matches 8 bases. The CDR3 sequence is 13 residues long. CDR1 and CDR2 from the germline V gene are GTSNPN and SVGIG (reference sequence). J gave up 10 bases and V 6 bases, and 10 bases lay outside the gene matches. The CDR3 loop reads CACSLQGDGKLFF. The DNA for the CDR3 is TGTGCCTGTTCTTTACAGGGGGACGGAAAACTGTTTTTT.

This sequence joins TRBV7-9 and TRBJ2-3, with 9 nucleotides matching TRBD2. The J segment lost 2 bases and the V segment lost 1 base, leaving 10 bases of the junction unmatched. This CDR3 comprises 18 residues. Germline assignment: CDR1 SEHNR and CDR2 FQNEAQ (reference sequence). The CDR3 sequence is CASSLGAGGAHHTDTQYF. CDR3 sequence (DNA): TGTGCCAGCAGCTTAGGCGCGGGAGGGGCCCACCACACAGATACGCAGTATTTT.

The chain recombines TRBV9 with TRBJ2-7; tentative D call: TRBD2 (7 bases). The V and J ends lost 4 bases and 6 bases respectively, with 23 bases between them. Germline-derived CDR1 and CDR2 are SGDLS and YYNGEE. This CDR3 contains 16 residues. CDR3 DNA sequence: TGTGCCAGCAGCCCCCGGAGACTAGCCGGAGGGGGCGAGCAGTACTTC. This translates into CASSPRRLAGGGEQYF.

The chain links TRBV28 to TRBJ2-7; D might be TRBD2 (6 bases). Trimming took off 4 bases at V and 6 bases at J, with 31 bases between the two ends. The CDR3 has 19 residues. Germline-derived CDR1 and CDR2 are MDHEN and SYDVKM. This CDR3 is CASSSPVERALARRAEQYF. The CDR3 nucleotides read TGTGCCAGCAGTTCCCCGGTCGAGCGGGCGCTCGCACGCCGGGCCGAGCAGTACTTC. Full variable domain (remainder filled in from reference TRBV28 and TRBJ2-7): DVKVTQSSRYLVKRTGEKVFLECVQDMDHENMFWYRQDPGLGLRLIYFSYDVKMKEKGDIPEGYSVSREKKERFSLILESASTNQTSMYLCASSSPVERALARRAEQYFGPGTRLTVT.

The V gene is TRBV27, the J gene TRBJ1-6; D remains ambiguous. The CDR3 is 12 amino acids. Germline V gene data show CDR1 as MNHEY and CDR2 as SMNVEV (reference sequence). The ends were cut back, 2 bases at V and 7 bases at J, with 3 bases in the middle. The CDR3 reads CASSLSNSPLHF. The CDR3 DNA is TGTGCCAGCAGTTTAAGCAATTCACCCCTCCACTTT.

This chain connects TRBV6-1 to TRBJ2-2, with a possible D match to TRBD1 (5 bases). The CDR3 is made up of 14 amino acids. CDR1 and CDR2 (germline): MNHNS, SASEGT. V lost 2 bases and J 4 bases, leaving 8 bases between the germline ends. For the CDR3, the DNA is TGTGCCAGCAGTGAAAGGGGCCGCACCGGGGAGCTGTTTTTT. Residues: CASSERGRTGELFF.

This clone was counted a single time. The rearrangement uses TRBV9 and TRBJ1-2; 7 bases map to TRBD1. The CDR3 is 14 residues long. Looked up from germline, CDR1 is SGDLS and CDR2 is YYNGEE. The J segment lost 4 bases and the V segment lost 4 bases, leaving 7 bases of the junction unmatched. The CDR3 nucleotides are TGTGCCAGCAGCAACCCAGGGGGTGGCTATGGCTACACCTTC. As protein: CASSNPGGGYGYTF.

This chain connects TRBV10-3 to TRBJ2-7, with D perhaps TRBD1 (6 bases). Trimming took 2 bases from V and 6 from J, leaving 11 bases between them. Germline V CDR1 and CDR2: ENHRY, SYGVKD. This CDR3 contains 13 residues. The CDR3, as DNA: TGTGCCATCAGTGAGCACAGGGAAGGCGAGCAGTACTTC. It yields the protein CAISEHREGEQYF.

The CDR3 here is CASNGPSGTRNEQFF. CDR3 in DNA: TGCGCCAGCAACGGCCCATCCGGGACTAGGAATGAGCAGTTCTTC. This chain connects TRBV4-1 to TRBJ2-1; 8 bases align to TRBD2. Trimming cost V 7 bases and J 7 bases; bases outside gene matches: 12. CDR1 and CDR2 (germline): MGHRA, YSYEKL. CDR3 length equals 15 residues.

DNA for the CDR3: TGTGCCAGCAGCTTAGTTAGGGGGAAGGGTTTACTGGAGCAGTTCTTC. Amino acids: CASSLVRGKGLLEQFF. V and J are TRBV7-2 and TRBJ2-1, with D perhaps matching TRBD1 (6 bases). CDR1 is SGHTA, CDR2 FQGNSA, per germline. This CDR3 region has 16 residues. Trimming removed 1 base at V and 10 bases at J, with 20 bases between.

This clone was picked up one time. This chain joins TRBV29-1 and TRBJ2-5, with 7 nucleotides matching TRBD2. Germline-derived CDR1 and CDR2 are SQVTM and ANQGSEA. This CDR3 has 14 residues. V lost 7 bases and J lost 2; bases outside the gene matches: 10. The CDR3 nucleotides read TGCAGCGCGCCCACTAGCGCGGCTCAAGAGACCCAGTACTTC. It specifies CSAPTSAAQETQYF.

This chain joins TRBV12-3 or TRBV12-4 and TRBJ1-5; D is undetermined. V was trimmed by 4 bases and J by 5 bases, leaving 9 bases between them. The CDR3 has 13 amino acids. The CDR3 here is CASSSTPYQPQHF. DNA for the CDR3: TGTGCCAGCAGTTCAACACCTTATCAGCCCCAGCATTTT.